A selection of T cell receptor beta chains follows, all from one sample in a study of T cells in tumors after PD-1 blockade. Some clones are missing from TCRdb's copy, which holds only in-frame ones; the method was immunoSEQ multiplex PCR. The data contain approximately 48,000 clones, around 85% of them singletons. The specimen comprised PBMCs, sampled before anti-PD-1 treatment. Source of these receptors: a human donor with basal cell carcinoma. The CDR3 runs from the conserved cysteine through the conserved F or W. Fields, in order: J gene, D gene, V gene, clone size, CDR3 DNA, CDR3 protein. The D gene is left open where the match is weak. Size is stated for part of the rows, as once, few or many counts, or as a class when the clone is expanded.

>TRBJ1-6|NA|TRBV3-1/TRBV3-2|NA
TGTGCCAGCAGCCAAGATCCGAGGAGCTCCTATAATTCACCCCTCCACTTT
CASSQDPRSSYNSPLHF
>TRBJ2-1|NA|TRBV6-4|NA
TGTGCCAGCAGTGATGCCGCGGACAGTTACAATGAGCAGTTCTTC
CASSDAADSYNEQFF
>TRBJ1-1|NA|TRBV18|NA
TGTGCCAGCTCACTAGACCGTGGGGACACTGAAGCTTTCTTT
CASSLDRGDTEAFF
>TRBJ2-1|NA|TRBV6-4|NA
TGTGCCAGCAGTGTGAGAAGTGTAGATGAGCAGTTCTTC
CASSVRSVDEQFF
>TRBJ1-5|TRBD1|TRBV7-2|once
TGTGCCAGCAGCTCGGGGACAGGGTTCAACCAGCCCCAGCATTTT
CASSSGTGFNQPQHF
>TRBJ2-1|TRBD2|TRBV19|NA
TGTGCCAGTAGAGAAACCGGGACTAACAATGAGCAGTTCTTC
CASRETGTNNEQFF
>TRBJ1-5|NA|TRBV28|NA
TGTGCCAGCAGTTCTCGACCCAGGGAAAATAGCAATCAGCCCCAGCATTTT
CASSSRPRENSNQPQHF
>TRBJ2-3|TRBD2|TRBV10-3|NA
TGTGCCATCAGTGATGGGACTAGCGGGGGCACAGATACGCAGTATTTT
CAISDGTSGGTDTQYF
>TRBJ2-2|TRBD2|TRBV14|NA
TGTGCCAGCAGCCAAGTAGCGGGGGGAAACACCGGGGAGCTGTTTTTT
CASSQVAGGNTGELFF
>TRBJ1-5|NA|TRBV3-1/TRBV3-2|NA
TGTGCCAGCAGCCAGGGTGGGACCAATCAGCCCCAGCATTTT
CASSQGGTNQPQHF
>TRBJ2-5|NA|TRBV7-9|once
TGTGCCAGCAGCTTAGTAGGGTTGGGCCACCAAGAGACCCAGTACTTC
CASSLVGLGHQETQYF
>TRBJ2-1|NA|TRBV6-6|NA
TGTGCCAGCAGTACGAATCAGGGAGCCTACAATGAGCAGTTCTTC
CASSTNQGAYNEQFF
>TRBJ1-1|TRBD1|TRBV18|once
TGTGCCAGCTCACCAATACAGGGGGAGAACACTGAAGCTTTCTTT
CASSPIQGENTEAFF
>TRBJ1-4|TRBD1|TRBV7-9|NA
TGTGCCAGCAGCTCCGGACAGGGAGGAGAAAAACTGTTTTTT
CASSSGQGGEKLFF
>TRBJ2-4|TRBD2|TRBV18|NA
TGTGCCAGCTCGCCTACTAGCGGGGGGGGAAAAAACATTCAGTACTTC
CASSPTSGGGKNIQYF
>TRBJ1-2|TRBD1|TRBV4-2|NA
TGTGCCAGCAGCCAAAACGACAGGGCCAGTGGCTACACCTTC
CASSQNDRASGYTF
>TRBJ2-2|NA|TRBV5-1|NA
TGCGCCAGCAGCATCGGGACAACGAACACCGGGGAGCTGTTTTTT
CASSIGTTNTGELFF